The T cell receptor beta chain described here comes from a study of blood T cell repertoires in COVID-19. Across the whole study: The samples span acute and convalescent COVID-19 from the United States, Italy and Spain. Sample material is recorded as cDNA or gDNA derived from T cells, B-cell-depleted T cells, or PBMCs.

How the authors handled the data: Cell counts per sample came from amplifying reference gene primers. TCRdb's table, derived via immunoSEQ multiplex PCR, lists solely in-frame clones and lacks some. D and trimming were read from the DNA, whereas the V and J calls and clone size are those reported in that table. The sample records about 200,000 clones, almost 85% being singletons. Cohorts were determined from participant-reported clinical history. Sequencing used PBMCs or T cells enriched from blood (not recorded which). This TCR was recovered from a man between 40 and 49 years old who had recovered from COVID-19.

The DNA of the CDR3 is TGTGCCAGCAAAACTGAAGATACGCAGTATTTT. Translating it yields CASKTEDTQYF. V gene TRBV6-5 combines with J gene TRBJ2-3, with D unresolved. Germline V gives CDR1 MNHEY, CDR2 SVGAGI. Trimming shortened V by 7 bases and J by 5 bases, and 7 bases separated the two germline ends. The CDR3 contains 11 residues.